A single sample is the source of the 17 T cell receptor beta chains below, sequenced in a study of long-term antiretroviral therapy in people with HIV. The immunoSEQ assay was v3.0, run at survey level. Produced via immunoSEQ multiplex PCR; TCRdb's table is partial and in-frame only. The sample carries around 15,000 clones, 70% to 90% recorded once. The sample here was unsorted PBMCs, taken 0.5 years after starting antiretroviral therapy. The source of these receptors is a woman in her thirties or forties with HIV.

The rearrangement links TRBV5-1 to TRBJ2-7; D is possibly TRBD2 (5 bases). V lost 3 bases and J lost 0, with 10 bases in between. The germline gives CDR1 SGHRS, CDR2 YFSETQ. This CDR3 contains 14 residues. CDR3 sequence (DNA): TGCGCCAGCAGCTCCACCGGGATCTCCTACGAGCAGTACTTC. It codes for CASSSTGISYEQYF. Full variable domain (remainder filled in from reference TRBV5-1 and TRBJ2-7): KAGVTQTPRYLIKTRGQQVTLSCSPISGHRSVSWYQQTPGQGLQFLFEYFSETQRNKGNFPGRFSGRQFSNSRSEMNVSTLELGDSALYLCASSSTGISYEQYFGPGTRLTVT.

The chain uses TRBV4-1 and TRBJ2-1, with TRBD2 matching 11 bases. The CDR3 is 13 residues long. The junction had 2 bases not matched to a gene; V was cut back by 6 bases and J by 7 bases. The germline V gene encodes CDR1 MGHRA and CDR2 YSYEKL. The CDR3 nucleotides are TGCGCCAGCAGTCGGACTAGCGGGAATGAGCAGTTCTTC. Amino acid sequence: CASSRTSGNEQFF.

This clone was picked up one time. CDR3 in DNA: TGTGCCAGCAGCGGGGATCTGGACTACGAGCAGTACTTC. This encodes CASSGDLDYEQYF. The V gene is TRBV7-9, the J gene TRBJ2-7; D is uncertain. Germline CDR1 SEHNR, CDR2 FQNEAQ (reference sequence). Between the trimmed V and J ends, which lost 5 bases and 3 bases, there was a span of 11 bases. This CDR3 spans 13 amino acids.

This chain links TRBV9 with TRBJ1-3; 8 positions agree with TRBD1. Germline V gene lookup returns CDR1 SGDLS and CDR2 YYNGEE. The V and J ends lost 0 bases and 1 base, in that order; junction bases with no gene match: 6. The length of the CDR3 is 17 residues. CDR3: CASSVGDGQGSGNTIYF. The CDR3 DNA reads TGTGCCAGCAGCGTAGGCGACGGACAGGGATCTGGAAACACCATATATTTT.

This clone was seen a handful of times. V gene TRBV7-9 combines with J gene TRBJ1-2; TRBD1 matches at 8 bases. V shed 4 bases, J shed 4 bases, and the junction held 11 bases outside the gene matches. The CDR3 is 16 residues long. Germline assignment: CDR1 SEHNR and CDR2 FQNEAQ (reference sequence). The CDR3 DNA is TGTGCCAGCAGCTCAGGACAGGGCGTGTTGACCTATGGCTACACCTTC. Translation: CASSSGQGVLTYGYTF.

This clone was seen only once. DNA for the CDR3: TGTGCCAGCAGTATGGGAGTAGCCGGGGGGGAGCTGTTTTTT. Translated: CASSMGVAGGELFF. The gene calls are TRBV28 and TRBJ2-2; TRBD2 might be the D (5 bases). Trimming removed 5 bases at V and 8 bases at J, with 15 bases between. Looked up from germline, CDR1 is MDHEN and CDR2 is SYDVKM. The CDR3 consists of 14 residues.

The chain is built from TRBV28 and TRBJ1-5; D is unresolved. CDR1 and CDR2 (germline): MDHEN, SYDVKM. The CDR3 spans 16 residues. Trimming left V 5 bases short and J 0 bases short, with 14 bases between. CDR3 coding DNA: TGTGCCAGCAGTCGGCTAGGCTCATATAGCAATCAGCCCCAGCATTTT. It yields the protein CASSRLGSYSNQPQHF.

The chain is built from TRBV6-5 and TRBJ1-4, with a tentative D call TRBD1 (5 bases). V was pared by 0 bases and J by 6 bases, with 11 bases between. This CDR3 is built from 15 residues. Germline V gene data show CDR1 as MNHEY and CDR2 as SVGAGI. For the CDR3, the DNA is TGTGCCAGCAGTTACTCCTCAGGGAACCATGAAAAACTGTTTTTT. Translated, it gives CASSYSSGNHEKLFF.

The chain uses TRBV5-4 and TRBJ2-2; TRBD2 matches 11 bases. The CDR3 has 16 amino acids. The V gene's germline CDR1 is SGHNT and CDR2 YYREEE (reference sequence). Losses at the gene ends were 4 bases for V and 4 bases for J; bases not matched to a gene: 6. The CDR3 is CASSATSGSITGELFF. CDR3 sequence (DNA): TGTGCCAGCAGCGCAACTAGCGGGAGCATCACCGGGGAGCTGTTTTTT.

This clone was picked up a small number of times. The rearrangement uses TRBV9 and TRBJ2-1; unclear D gene. Per the germline V gene, CDR1 is SGDLS and CDR2 is YYNGEE. This CDR3 spans 12 amino acids. V was trimmed by 4 bases and J by 3 bases, leaving 5 bases between them. The CDR3 is CASSLNYNEQFF. The DNA of the CDR3 is TGTGCCAGCAGCCTCAACTACAATGAGCAGTTCTTC.

This chain links TRBV7-9 with TRBJ1-1; D remains ambiguous. Germline lookup yields CDR1 SEHNR and CDR2 FQNEAQ (reference sequence). Deletions cut 2 bases from V and 1 base from J, with 5 bases between. CDR3 length equals 13 residues. The DNA for the CDR3 is TGTGCCAGCAGCTTATTAGGGAACACTGAAGCTTTCTTT. It specifies CASSLLGNTEAFF.

The chain employs TRBV9 and TRBJ2-2; TRBD2 agrees at 14 bases. The CDR3 length is 23 residues. Germline loops: CDR1 SGDLS, CDR2 YYNGEE. Trimming cost V 0 bases and J 0 bases; bases outside gene matches: 16. CDR3 loop: CASSVGDSRPGLAGATNTGELFF. The DNA of the CDR3 is TGTGCCAGCAGCGTAGGAGACAGCAGGCCGGGACTAGCGGGAGCGACGAACACCGGGGAGCTGTTTTTT.

This chain uses TRBV6-5 with TRBJ1-4; perhaps TRBD1 as D (5 bases). The V gene lost 5 bases and the J gene lost 0 bases, with 10 bases spanning the gap. Germline CDR1 reads MNHEY; CDR2 reads SVGAGI. This CDR3 is 15 amino acids long. As DNA, the CDR3 is TGTGCCAGCAGTGCGACAGACGCAACTAATGAAAAACTGTTTTTT. This encodes CASSATDATNEKLFF.

This chain links TRBV6-6 with TRBJ1-4; D remains ambiguous. This CDR3 is 14 amino acids long. In germline, CDR1 is MNHNY, CDR2 SVGAGI (reference sequence). V lost 6 bases, J lost 0 bases, and 8 bases lay in between. CDR3 bases: TGTGCCAGCAGAGGAACTGCAACTAATGAAAAACTGTTTTTT. Its translation is CASRGTATNEKLFF.

The V gene is TRBV7-9, the J gene TRBJ1-3; D gene uncertain. Trimming took 4 bases from V and 0 from J, leaving 13 bases between them. CDR1 is SEHNR, CDR2 FQNEAQ, per germline (reference sequence). The length of the CDR3 is 16 residues. The CDR3 region has the DNA TGTGCCAGCAGCTCGCGGTTAGCTCTCTCTGGAAACACCATATATTTT. Amino acid sequence: CASSSRLALSGNTIYF. The variable domain in full, with the rest retrieved from reference TRBV7-9 and TRBJ1-3, is DTGVSQNPRHKITKRGQNVTFRCDPISEHNRLYWYRQTLGQGPEFLTYFQNEAQLEKSRLLSDRFSAERPKGSFSTLEIQRTEQGDSAMYLCASSSRLALSGNTIYFGEGSWLTVV.

This clone was seen a few times. The chain employs TRBV27 and TRBJ2-7; 14 nucleotides align to TRBD2. Looked up from germline, CDR1 is MNHEY and CDR2 is SMNVEV (reference sequence). Trimming at V came to 3 bases and at J to 2 bases, leaving 12 bases not matched to a gene. The CDR3 spans 19 residues. CDR3 coding DNA: TGTGCCAGCAGTTTTGGGAAGGGACTAGCGGGAGTCGAGGCCTACGAGCAGTACTTC. Translating it yields CASSFGKGLAGVEAYEQYF.

This clone has a single count. This chain connects TRBV9 to TRBJ2-7, with unresolved D. The CDR3 spans 14 residues. The germline V gene encodes CDR1 SGDLS and CDR2 YYNGEE. V lost 0 bases and J lost 0, with 7 bases in between. CDR3 in DNA: TGTGCCAGCAGCGTAGGGGTCAGCTCCTACGAGCAGTACTTC. It specifies CASSVGVSSYEQYF. The full variable domain, in which reference TRBV9 and TRBJ2-7 provide the parts outside the CDR3, is DSGVTQTPKHLITATGQRVTLRCSPRSGDLSVYWYQQSLDQGLQFLIQYYNGEERAKGNILERFSAQQFPDLHSELNLSSLELGDSALYFCASSVGVSSYEQYFGPGTRLTVT.